These 29 T cell receptor beta chains came from one sample sequenced in a study of CD4+ T cells in melanoma. This table comes from immunoSEQ multiplex PCR, and its TCRdb copy is limited to in-frame clones, with some not included. The profile shows 12,000 to 15,000 clones, roughly three fifths of them singletons. The sequenced sample was cells from a culture (not recorded whether cultured in vitro). Source of these receptors: a human donor with melanoma.

The chain recombines TRBV9 with TRBJ1-1; D is perhaps TRBD1 (6 bases). Trimming shortened V by 4 bases and J by 1 base, and 8 bases separated the two germline ends. In germline, CDR1 is SGDLS, CDR2 YYNGEE. The CDR3 runs 13 residues. The CDR3 nucleotides are TGTGCCAGCAGCTGGGGACAGAACACTGAAGCTTTCTTT. Translated, it gives CASSWGQNTEAFF. Using reference TRBV9 and TRBJ1-1 for the parts outside the CDR3, the full variable domain is DSGVTQTPKHLITATGQRVTLRCSPRSGDLSVYWYQQSLDQGLQFLIQYYNGEERAKGNILERFSAQQFPDLHSELNLSSLELGDSALYFCASSWGQNTEAFFGQGTRLTVV.

The chain joins TRBV18 to TRBJ2-1; D unclear. CDR3 size: 16 residues. CDR1 KGHSH and CDR2 LQKENI come from the germline V gene. The ends were cut back, 4 bases at V and 0 bases at J, with 13 bases in the middle. The CDR3: CASSRRSQSSYNEQFF. The CDR3 coding sequence is TGTGCCAGCTCACGACGATCACAGAGCTCCTACAATGAGCAGTTCTTC.

Turning to this clone: Other DNA sequences from this sample encode an identical CDR3 as well. The gene calls are TRBV6-1 and TRBJ1-5; 8 nucleotides agree with TRBD1. V was pared by 3 bases and J by 3 bases, with 4 bases of the junction left unmatched. Germline V gives CDR1 MNHNS, CDR2 SASEGT. This CDR3 region has 15 residues. The CDR3 region is CASSDYRGINQPQHF. The CDR3 nucleotides read TGTGCCAGCAGTGACTACAGGGGGATCAATCAGCCCCAGCATTTT.

The chain has TRBV5-4 and TRBJ2-5, with D perhaps assigned TRBD1 or TRBD2 (6 bases each). Trimming removed 1 base at V and 5 bases at J, with 15 bases between. The CDR3 is 15 amino acids. Germline V lookup: CDR1 SGHNT, CDR2 YYREEE (reference sequence). CDR3 amino acids: CASSLRGPATETQYF. The CDR3 DNA is TGTGCCAGCAGCTTGCGGGGGCCGGCGACGGAGACCCAGTACTTC.

This chain links TRBV7-3 with TRBJ2-7, with 9 bases identical to TRBD2. The CDR3 spans 15 residues. Germline-derived CDR1 and CDR2 are SGHTA and FQGTGA. With 2 bases clipped from V and 4 bases from J, the junction kept 6 bases outside the gene matches. CDR3 nucleotide sequence: TGTGCCAGCAGCTTAGGAGGGACTAGCCGTTACGAGCAGTACTTC. Translation: CASSLGGTSRYEQYF.

The chain links TRBV19 to TRBJ1-6; the D is unclear. The CDR3 is made up of 13 amino acids. The germline V gene encodes CDR1 LNHDA and CDR2 SQIVND (reference sequence). Trimming took off 6 bases at V and 7 bases at J, with 10 bases between the two ends. Written as DNA, the CDR3 is TGTGCCAGTAGCCCCCGTTCCAATTCACCCCTCCACTTT. Translated: CASSPRSNSPLHF.

The chain's CDR3 is CASRQDRGRQKQYF. In DNA, the CDR3 is TGTGCCAGCAGACAGGACAGGGGACGCCAAAAGCAGTACTTC. The rearrangement links TRBV6-5 to TRBJ2-5; 9 nucleotides match TRBD1. The CDR3 spans 14 residues. With V trimmed by 6 bases and J by 11 bases, 13 bases remained unmatched. Germline CDR1 and CDR2: MNHEY and SVGAGI.

This sequence joins TRBV6-5 and TRBJ2-1; 11 nucleotides match TRBD2. Germline V CDR1 and CDR2: MNHEY, SVGAGI. The CDR3 covers 16 residues. Trimming removed 2 bases from V and 4 bases from J; junction bases left unmatched: 4. CDR3 residues: CASSYRSSGGYNEQFF. The DNA of the CDR3 is TGTGCCAGCAGTTACCGGTCTAGCGGGGGGTACAATGAGCAGTTCTTC.

This rearrangement joins TRBV7-9 to TRBJ1-1; D unresolved. Germline values: CDR1 SEHNR, CDR2 FQNEAQ (reference sequence). The CDR3 runs 13 residues. With 4 bases removed from V and 8 bases from J, the gap between germline ends came to 14 bases. The DNA of the CDR3 is TGTGCCAGCAGCTACCCGATGACACGAGAAGCTTTCTTT. Its translation is CASSYPMTREAFF.

The rearrangement uses TRBV9 and TRBJ2-3; 9 bases map to TRBD2. CDR1 is SGDLS and CDR2 is YYNGEE in the germline V gene. V dropped 0 bases and J dropped 6; count of bases not matched to a gene: 8. CDR3 length: 16 residues. The DNA for the CDR3 is TGTGCCAGCAGCGTAGATCTGGGCGGGGGGGCTGATACGCAGTATTTT. Protein product: CASSVDLGGGADTQYF.

This clone turned up a few times. The CDR3 DNA sequence: TGTGCCAGCAGGCCAGGGACAGGGTTGAACACTGAAGCTTTCTTT. Translating gives CASRPGTGLNTEAFF. This sequence joins TRBV9 and TRBJ1-1; 9 bases are a match to TRBD1. The CDR3 is made up of 15 amino acids. In germline, CDR1 is SGDLS, CDR2 YYNGEE. Trimming at V came to 5 bases and at J to 0 bases, leaving 5 bases not matched to a gene.

This clone ranks as medium-sized. The chain joins TRBV18 to TRBJ1-1, with D unresolved. Trimming took off 3 bases at V and 11 bases at J, with 10 bases between the two ends. The CDR3 spans 11 residues. The germline CDR1 and CDR2 sequences are KGHSH and LQKENI. CDR3 in amino acids: CASSPASSAFF. CDR3 DNA: TGTGCCAGCTCACCCGCATCTTCCGCTTTCTTT. The entire variable domain, with the rest obtained from reference TRBV18 and TRBJ1-1, is as follows: NAGVMQNPRHLVRRRGQEARLRCSPMKGHSHVYWYRQLPEEGLKFMVYLQKENIIDESGMPKERFSAEFPKEGPSILRIQQVVRGDSAAYFCASSPASSAFFGQGTRLTVV.

The chain carries TRBV10-3 and TRBJ1-2, with TRBD1 identical over 9 bases. Germline CDR1 and CDR2: ENHRY and SYGVKD. CDR3 size: 14 residues. Trimming took 4 bases from V and 2 from J; bases not matched to a gene: 2. The CDR3 loop reads CAISGGTGNYGYTF. The CDR3 DNA sequence: TGTGCCATCAGTGGGGGGACAGGGAACTATGGCTACACCTTC.

The rearrangement uses TRBV5-6 and TRBJ1-1; 8 nucleotides align to TRBD1. Germline V gives CDR1 SGHDT, CDR2 YYEEEE. The CDR3 is 15 residues long. V shed 5 bases and J 1 base; nucleotides not matched to a gene: 7. The CDR3 coding sequence is TGTGCCAGCAGTAGTTCAGGGGGCGGGAACACTGAAGCTTTCTTT. This encodes CASSSSGGGNTEAFF. The entire variable domain, with the rest obtained from reference TRBV5-6 and TRBJ1-1, is as follows: DAGVTQSPTHLIKTRGQQVTLRCSPKSGHDTVSWYQQALGQGPQFIFQYYEEEERQRGNFPDRFSGHQFPNYSSELNVNALLLGDSALYLCASSSSGGGNTEAFFGQGTRLTVV.

The CDR3 DNA sequence: TGCGCCAGCAGCTTTGCTAGCGGAGAAAACATTCAGTACTTC. Translated, it gives CASSFASGENIQYF. The genes are TRBV5-1 and TRBJ2-4; 7 nucleotides agree with TRBD2. The CDR3 sequence is 14 residues long. Germline-derived CDR1 and CDR2 are SGHRS and YFSETQ. The J segment lost 5 bases and the V segment lost 2 bases, leaving 4 bases of the junction unmatched.

CDR3 region: CASSVAPYQETQYF. As DNA, the CDR3 is TGTGCCAGCAGCGTAGCGCCGTACCAAGAGACCCAGTACTTC. The rearrangement uses TRBV9 and TRBJ2-5, with D uncertain. Looked up from germline, CDR1 is SGDLS and CDR2 is YYNGEE. Trimming cost V 0 bases and J 0 bases, with 6 bases left between them. The length of the CDR3 is 14 residues.

This clone was detected a few times. J is TRBJ1-1 and V is TRBV30, with D maybe TRBD1 (5 bases). Deletions cut 0 bases from V and 4 bases from J, with 15 bases between. The CDR3 spans 15 residues. Germline V CDR1 and CDR2: GTSNPN, SVGIG (reference sequence). The CDR3 nucleotides are TGTGCCTGGAGTGTCCGGGACGGGAGGCTCACTGAAGCTTTCTTT. Amino acids: CAWSVRDGRLTEAFF.

The chain employs TRBV5-5 and TRBJ1-2, with D tentatively TRBD1 (5 bases). Germline values: CDR1 SGHKS, CDR2 YYEKEE (reference sequence). V lost 1 base to trimming and J lost 7 bases, with 8 bases between them. The CDR3 extends over 12 amino acids. For the CDR3, the DNA is TGTGCCAGCAGCTTGAGGGGATCTGGCTACACCTTC. Translating it yields CASSLRGSGYTF.

The chain is built from TRBV19 and TRBJ2-5; TRBD1 matches at 9 bases. This CDR3 contains 15 residues. The V segment lost 7 bases and the J segment 5 bases; nucleotides outside the gene matches: 11. Germline CDR1 and CDR2: LNHDA and SQIVND (reference sequence). This chain's CDR3 is CASNNPQGAGETQYF. The CDR3 DNA reads TGTGCCAGTAACAACCCACAGGGGGCAGGGGAGACCCAGTACTTC.

The chain has TRBV7-9 and TRBJ1-2; TRBD1 is a possible D gene (6 bases). CDR1 SEHNR and CDR2 FQNEAQ come from the germline V gene (reference sequence). The CDR3 loop spans 14 amino acids. Trimming removed 6 bases from V and 3 bases from J, with 14 bases in between. The CDR3 DNA reads as TGTGCCAGCAGTTTTCTTGACAGGCACTATGGCTACACCTTC. Amino acid sequence: CASSFLDRHYGYTF.

This clone was seen more than once but under ten times. J is TRBJ1-6 and V is TRBV13; D is possibly TRBD1 (5 bases). The V end lost 3 bases, the J end lost 6 bases, and 9 bases lay between the germline ends. The CDR3 loop spans 14 amino acids. In germline, CDR1 is PRHDT, CDR2 FYEKMQ (reference sequence). The chain's CDR3 is CASSFRVGNSPLHF. The CDR3 DNA reads as TGTGCCAGCAGCTTCAGGGTCGGTAATTCACCCCTCCACTTT.

V usage is TRBV15 and J usage is TRBJ2-5; D is possibly TRBD2 (5 bases). Germline-derived CDR1 and CDR2 are LNHNV and YYDKDF (reference sequence). CDR3 size: 13 residues. V lost 4 bases to trimming and J lost 7 bases, with 13 bases between them. CDR3 protein: CATSTQPGWTQYF. The CDR3, as DNA: TGTGCCACCAGCACCCAGCCGGGGTGGACCCAGTACTTC. Combining the CDR3 with reference TRBV15 and TRBJ2-5 gives the whole variable domain DAMVIQNPRYQVTQFGKPVTLSCSQTLNHNVMYWYQQKSSQAPKLLFHYYDKDFNNEADTPDNFQSRRPNTSFCFLDIRSPGLGDTAMYLCATSTQPGWTQYFGPGTRLLVL.

The genes are TRBV10-3 and TRBJ2-7; D uncertain. CDR3 size: 11 residues. V dropped 6 bases and J dropped 6 bases, with 9 bases sitting between them. CDR1 is ENHRY and CDR2 is SYGVKD in the germline V gene. The CDR3 reads CAISAASEQYF. DNA for the CDR3: TGTGCCATCAGCGCAGCCTCCGAGCAGTACTTC.

The rearrangement links TRBV29-1 to TRBJ2-7, with D unclear. Germline CDR1 reads SQVTM; CDR2 reads ANQGSEA. The CDR3 runs to 12 residues. Trimming stripped 7 bases from V and 2 bases from J, with 12 bases between. CDR3 sequence reads: CSASDPTYEQYF. The CDR3 region has the DNA TGCAGCGCCTCCGACCCGACCTACGAGCAGTACTTC.

The chain has TRBV21-1 and TRBJ2-3. TRBV21-1 is a recognized pseudogene. The CDR3 has 13 residues. CDR3 in DNA: TGTGCCAGCAGCCCCACCCTCACAGATACGCAGTATTTT. Its translation: CASSPTLTDTQYF.

The V gene is TRBV4-1, the J gene TRBJ2-1; D is possibly TRBD2 (5 bases). This CDR3 comprises 12 residues. V was trimmed by 5 bases and J by 9 bases, leaving 11 bases between them. From germline, CDR1 is MGHRA and CDR2 YSYEKL. The CDR3 region has the DNA TGCGCCAGCAGCGAACTAGATTCTGAGCAGTTCTTC. This translates into CASSELDSEQFF.

The chain joins TRBV9 to TRBJ1-1; no reliable D call. CDR1 is SGDLS and CDR2 is YYNGEE in the germline V gene. The V end lost 4 bases, the J end lost 2 bases, and 12 bases lay between the germline ends. The CDR3 has 14 amino acids. The CDR3 spells CASSLDTRNTEAFF. Here the CDR3 DNA reads TGTGCCAGCAGCTTAGACACAAGAAACACTGAAGCTTTCTTT.

The J gene is TRBJ2-7, the V gene TRBV6-1; a possible D gene is TRBD2 (5 bases). Germline assignment: CDR1 MNHNS and CDR2 SASEGT. Trimming stripped 2 bases from V and 7 bases from J, with 21 bases between. This CDR3 spans 16 amino acids. CDR3 in amino acids: CASSESNRGIVREQYF. For the CDR3, the DNA is TGTGCCAGCAGTGAAAGTAATCGGGGTATTGTTCGGGAGCAGTACTTC.

This sequence joins TRBV29-1 and TRBJ2-7; perhaps TRBD1 as D (6 bases). Germline V gene sequence: CDR1 SQVTM, CDR2 ANQGSEA. CDR3 size: 14 residues. With 4 bases removed from V and 2 bases from J, the gap between germline ends came to 15 bases. CDR3 sequence reads: CSVGGQSLPYEQYF. CDR3 bases: TGCAGCGTTGGGGGGCAATCCCTTCCCTACGAGCAGTACTTC.